This T cell receptor (beta chain) is from a study of OX40 agonist ivuxolimab in advanced cancers. Overall study context: Partial responses occurred in three patients (one hepatocellular carcinoma, two cutaneous melanoma).

The V end was cut by 2 bases, the J end by 3 bases, with 11 bases between. CDR1 and CDR2 (germline): ENHRY, SYGVKD. The CDR3 is 14 residues long. This table comes from immunoSEQ multiplex PCR, and its TCRdb copy is limited to in-frame clones, with some not included. Of roughly 35,000 clones listed, approximately 86% are singletons. The chain joins TRBV10-3 to TRBJ2-7, with D perhaps being TRBD1 or TRBD2 (5 bases each). The receptor was derived from an adult with an advanced solid tumor such as melanoma, head and neck, liver or kidney cancer. Here the sequenced sample was CD4+ or CD8+ T cells sorted from blood, taken in a trial of the OX40 agonist ivuxolimab. CDR3 protein: CAISEPGTVYEQYF. The CDR3 region has the DNA TGTGCCATCAGTGAGCCAGGGACGGTCTACGAGCAGTACTTC.